This T cell receptor beta chain was sequenced during a study of CD8 T cells in Susac syndrome. TCR beta sequences were obtained from blood CD8+ and CD4+ T cells. The CDR3 has 14 amino acids. The germline CDR1 and CDR2 sequences are MNHEY and SVGAGI. The germline V and J ends were trimmed by 3 bases and 1 base, with 9 bases remaining between them. The authors reverse transcribed about 0.5 to 1 ug RNA with random hexamers. With immunoSEQ multiplex PCR, TCR beta CDR3 was amplified across 54 Vbeta and 13 Jbeta. TCRdb processed the immunoSEQ multiplex PCR reads anew with MiXCR; each CDR3 protein has one entry. Here the sample spans 200,000 or so distinct CDR3 sequences, 95% being singletons.

Material for sequencing was CD4+ T cells from PBMCs. The rearrangement joins TRBV6-5 to TRBJ2-5; D is perhaps TRBD2 (6 bases). The TCR originated in a human donor with Susac syndrome. The DNA of the CDR3 is TGTGCCAGCAGTTATAACGGGGGCCAAGAGACCCAGTACTTC. Protein sequence: CASSYNGGQETQYF.